A selection of T cell receptor beta chains follows, all from one sample in a study of blood T cell repertoires in COVID-19. Only in-frame clones appear in the TCRdb table, and some are missing; sequencing was by immunoSEQ multiplex PCR. The profile shows about 150,000 clones, approximately 92% of them singletons. Source material: peripheral blood. These receptors all come from a woman aged 40 to 50 with acute or convalescent COVID-19. Both conserved end residues are part of each CDR3. D genes are given only for firm matches. Clone sizes are given selectively: once, few, many, or a class where the clone is expanded.

cdr3_aa: CASSLVVDWRGASREQYF; cdr3_nt: TGTGCCAGCAGCTTAGTGGTCGACTGGCGGGGGGCGTCGCGGGAGCAGTACTTC; j_call: TRBJ2-7; v_call: TRBV11-2; clone_size: NA; d_call: TRBD2
cdr3_aa: CASSREDLAGGNEQFF; cdr3_nt: TGCGCCAGCAGCCGGGAGGACCTAGCGGGGGGCAATGAGCAGTTCTTC; j_call: TRBJ2-1; v_call: TRBV5-1; clone_size: NA; d_call: TRBD2
cdr3_aa: CASSQVMGQGSTDTQYF; cdr3_nt: TGTGCCAGCAGCCAGGTAATGGGACAGGGGAGCACAGATACGCAGTATTTT; j_call: TRBJ2-3; v_call: TRBV4-2; clone_size: NA; d_call: TRBD1
cdr3_aa: CASSDSEVNYGYTF; cdr3_nt: TGTGCCAGCAGTGACTCCGAGGTAAACTATGGCTACACCTTC; j_call: TRBJ1-2; v_call: TRBV6-4; clone_size: few; d_call: NA
cdr3_aa: CASSPNQWLANEQFF; cdr3_nt: TGTGCCAGCAGTCCCAACCAGTGGCTAGCCAATGAGCAGTTCTTC; j_call: TRBJ2-1; v_call: TRBV28; clone_size: NA; d_call: NA
cdr3_aa: CASSLGDGIGSYNSPLHF; cdr3_nt: TGTGCCAGCAGCCTAGGGGATGGGATAGGCTCCTATAATTCACCCCTCCACTTT; j_call: TRBJ1-6; v_call: TRBV5-8; clone_size: few; d_call: NA
cdr3_aa: CASSLGAGTINEKLFF; cdr3_nt: TGTGCCAGCAGCTTAGGTGCAGGGACAATTAATGAAAAACTGTTTTTT; j_call: TRBJ1-4; v_call: TRBV7-9; clone_size: once; d_call: NA
cdr3_aa: CASSRDKSYEQYF; cdr3_nt: TGTGCCAGCAGCCGGGACAAATCCTACGAGCAGTACTTC; j_call: TRBJ2-7; v_call: TRBV6-5; clone_size: NA; d_call: NA
cdr3_aa: CASTSGTEAFF; cdr3_nt: TGTGCGTCAACCTCGGGCACTGAAGCTTTCTTT; j_call: TRBJ1-1; v_call: TRBV6-5; clone_size: NA; d_call: NA
cdr3_aa: CASSLGKSLGTFPDTQYF; cdr3_nt: TGTGCCAGCAGCTTAGGCAAATCTTTAGGGACTTTCCCAGATACGCAGTATTTT; j_call: TRBJ2-3; v_call: TRBV13; clone_size: NA; d_call: NA
cdr3_aa: CASTDSGRSGAGELFF; cdr3_nt: TGTGCCAGCACCGACAGCGGGCGGTCCGGAGCCGGGGAGCTGTTTTTT; j_call: TRBJ2-2; v_call: TRBV28; clone_size: NA; d_call: NA
cdr3_aa: CASSQDWTSGGLGTGELFF; cdr3_nt: TGTGCCAGCAGCCAAGACTGGACTAGCGGGGGGTTAGGCACCGGGGAGCTGTTTTTT; j_call: TRBJ2-2; v_call: TRBV3-1/TRBV3-2; clone_size: NA; d_call: TRBD2
cdr3_aa: CASSAGLGRETQYF; cdr3_nt: TGTGCCAGTAGTGCGGGACTTGGGAGGGAGACCCAGTACTTC; j_call: TRBJ2-5; v_call: TRBV19; clone_size: NA; d_call: NA
cdr3_aa: CASSTGTDSNQPQHF; cdr3_nt: TGTGCCAGCAGCACCGGGACAGATAGCAATCAGCCCCAGCATTTT; j_call: TRBJ1-5; v_call: TRBV6-5; clone_size: few; d_call: TRBD1
cdr3_aa: CASSFGTGRSPLHF; cdr3_nt: TGTGCCAGCAGCTTCGGGACAGGGAGATCACCCCTCCACTTT; j_call: TRBJ1-6; v_call: TRBV5-6; clone_size: NA; d_call: TRBD1
cdr3_aa: CASSLIAVDTQYF; cdr3_nt: TGTGCCAGCAGTCTGATAGCAGTGGATACGCAGTATTTT; j_call: TRBJ2-3; v_call: TRBV27; clone_size: NA; d_call: NA
cdr3_aa: CASSTTQQLFF; cdr3_nt: TGTGCCAGCAGCACTACCCAGCAACTGTTTTTT; j_call: TRBJ1-4; v_call: TRBV3-1/TRBV3-2; clone_size: NA; d_call: NA
cdr3_aa: CASSIVQGYGGYTF; cdr3_nt: TGTGCCAGTAGTATTGTGCAGGGATACGGTGGCTACACCTTC; j_call: TRBJ1-2; v_call: TRBV19; clone_size: NA; d_call: NA
cdr3_aa: CASSMSGGYGYTF; cdr3_nt: TGTGCCAGCAGTATGTCGGGTGGATATGGCTACACCTTC; j_call: TRBJ1-2; v_call: TRBV27; clone_size: NA; d_call: NA
cdr3_aa: CASRQGARNTGELFF; cdr3_nt: TGTGCCAGCAGGCAGGGGGCGCGTAACACCGGGGAGCTGTTTTTT; j_call: TRBJ2-2; v_call: TRBV28; clone_size: NA; d_call: TRBD1
cdr3_aa: CASSLDRGSTDTQYF; cdr3_nt: TGTGCCAGCAGCCTGGACAGGGGGAGCACAGATACGCAGTATTTT; j_call: TRBJ2-3; v_call: TRBV6-5; clone_size: NA; d_call: TRBD1
cdr3_aa: CASSPGGSAVTDTQYF; cdr3_nt: TGTGCCAGCAGCCCAGGCGGGTCAGCGGTCACAGATACGCAGTATTTT; j_call: TRBJ2-3; v_call: TRBV9; clone_size: NA; d_call: NA
cdr3_aa: CASSYIGGVEAFF; cdr3_nt: TGTGCCAGCAGTTACATAGGGGGGGTTGAAGCTTTCTTT; j_call: TRBJ1-1; v_call: TRBV6-6; clone_size: once; d_call: NA
cdr3_aa: CASLAGSRTGELFF; cdr3_nt: TGTGCCAGCTTAGCGGGCTCGAGGACCGGGGAGCTGTTTTTT; j_call: TRBJ2-2; v_call: TRBV6-5; clone_size: NA; d_call: TRBD2
cdr3_aa: CASREVGGGNTIYF; cdr3_nt: TGTGCCAGCAGGGAGGTTGGGGGGGGGAACACCATATATTTT; j_call: TRBJ1-3; v_call: TRBV6-4; clone_size: NA; d_call: NA
cdr3_aa: CARSLGWTGTFF; cdr3_nt: TGTGCCAGAAGCTTGGGTTGGACAGGGACTTTCTTT; j_call: TRBJ1-1; v_call: TRBV5-3; clone_size: NA; d_call: TRBD1
cdr3_aa: CASSASGGRDSPLHF; cdr3_nt: TGCGCCAGCAGCGCCTCAGGGGGCCGGGATTCACCCCTCCACTTT; j_call: TRBJ1-6; v_call: TRBV5-1; clone_size: few; d_call: TRBD1
cdr3_aa: CASSDAGASTDTQYF; cdr3_nt: TGTGCCAGCAGTGACGCAGGCGCTAGCACAGATACGCAGTATTTT; j_call: TRBJ2-3; v_call: TRBV6-4; clone_size: once; d_call: NA
cdr3_aa: CASSDSHNQPQHF; cdr3_nt: TGTGCCAGCAGTGACAGCCACAATCAGCCCCAGCATTTT; j_call: TRBJ1-5; v_call: TRBV6-2/TRBV6-3; clone_size: NA; d_call: NA
cdr3_aa: CASSPPGQTYEQYF; cdr3_nt: TGTGCCAGCAGCCCCCCGGGACAGACCTACGAGCAGTACTTC; j_call: TRBJ2-7; v_call: TRBV5-6; clone_size: NA; d_call: TRBD1
cdr3_aa: CASRSGTGVVGYTF; cdr3_nt: TGTGCCAGCAGATCCGGGACAGGGGTTGTTGGCTACACCTTC; j_call: TRBJ1-2; v_call: TRBV6-5; clone_size: once; d_call: TRBD1
cdr3_aa: CASSLVGGEYNEQFF; cdr3_nt: TGTGCCAGCAGCTTAGTGGGAGGCGAGTACAATGAGCAGTTCTTC; j_call: TRBJ2-1; v_call: TRBV7-8; clone_size: NA; d_call: NA
cdr3_aa: CASSSRLEGAGQPQHF; cdr3_nt: TGTGCCAGCAGTAGTAGGTTAGAGGGGGCGGGTCAGCCCCAGCATTTT; j_call: TRBJ1-5; v_call: TRBV28; clone_size: NA; d_call: TRBD1
cdr3_aa: CASISGTGRNQPQHF; cdr3_nt: TGTGCCAGCATTTCCGGGACAGGGCGGAATCAGCCCCAGCATTTT; j_call: TRBJ1-5; v_call: TRBV2; clone_size: NA; d_call: TRBD1
cdr3_aa: CASSPPGTSFNEQYF; cdr3_nt: TGTGCCAGCAGCCCCCCCGGGACTAGCTTCAACGAGCAGTACTTC; j_call: TRBJ2-7; v_call: TRBV5-6; clone_size: NA; d_call: TRBD2
cdr3_aa: CASSPGTAYNEQFF; cdr3_nt: TGTGCCAGCAGCCCGGGGACAGCTTACAATGAGCAGTTCTTC; j_call: TRBJ2-1; v_call: TRBV7-3; clone_size: NA; d_call: TRBD1
cdr3_aa: CASSQGTGANYGYTF; cdr3_nt: TGTGCCAGCAGCCAAGGGACAGGGGCAAACTATGGCTACACCTTC; j_call: TRBJ1-2; v_call: TRBV3-1/TRBV3-2; clone_size: NA; d_call: TRBD1
cdr3_aa: CASSLVFRGQGGGKTQYF; cdr3_nt: TGTGCCAGCAGTTTGGTTTTCCGTGGACAGGGGGGAGGAAAGACCCAGTACTTC; j_call: TRBJ2-5; v_call: TRBV28; clone_size: NA; d_call: TRBD1
cdr3_aa: CASSMGGVGIEQYF; cdr3_nt: TGTGCCAGTAGTATGGGGGGAGTTGGTATCGAGCAGTACTTC; j_call: TRBJ2-7; v_call: TRBV19; clone_size: NA; d_call: NA
cdr3_aa: CATSERSRDYTDTQYF; cdr3_nt: TGTGCCACCAGTGAACGATCGAGGGACTACACAGATACGCAGTATTTT; j_call: TRBJ2-3; v_call: TRBV24-1; clone_size: NA; d_call: TRBD2
cdr3_aa: CASSERPNSYGYTF; cdr3_nt: TGTGCCAGCAGTGAGCGGCCCAACTCCTATGGCTACACCTTC; j_call: TRBJ1-2; v_call: TRBV6-4; clone_size: NA; d_call: NA
cdr3_aa: CASSLALQGLGEQYF; cdr3_nt: TGTGCCAGCAGCTTAGCTTTACAGGGGCTGGGCGAGCAGTACTTC; j_call: TRBJ2-7; v_call: TRBV7-2; clone_size: NA; d_call: TRBD1
cdr3_aa: CASSLFNHRGGGELFF; cdr3_nt: TGTGCCAGCAGCTTGTTCAACCACAGGGGCGGGGGGGAGCTGTTTTTT; j_call: TRBJ2-2; v_call: TRBV5-4; clone_size: few; d_call: TRBD1
cdr3_aa: CASSYGTGGGYTF; cdr3_nt: TGTGCCAGCAGTTACGGGACAGGGGGTGGCTACACCTTC; j_call: TRBJ1-2; v_call: TRBV6-5; clone_size: NA; d_call: TRBD1
cdr3_aa: CASSDSGGVIDEQFF; cdr3_nt: TGTGCCAGCAGCGATAGCGGGGGGGTTATCGATGAGCAGTTCTTC; j_call: TRBJ2-1; v_call: TRBV9; clone_size: few; d_call: TRBD2
cdr3_aa: CASSRQGLGNSPLHF; cdr3_nt: TGTGCCAGCAGTAGACAGGGGCTGGGGAATTCACCCCTCCACTTT; j_call: TRBJ1-6; v_call: TRBV28; clone_size: NA; d_call: TRBD1
cdr3_aa: CASSQVGRQQYF; cdr3_nt: TGTGCCAGCAGCCAAGTGGGGAGGCAACAGTACTTC; j_call: TRBJ2-7; v_call: TRBV3-1/TRBV3-2; clone_size: NA; d_call: NA
cdr3_aa: CASSLTGLKGGELFF; cdr3_nt: TGTGCCAGCAGTTTGACGGGACTCAAGGGCGGGGAGCTGTTTTTT; j_call: TRBJ2-2; v_call: TRBV2; clone_size: NA; d_call: NA
cdr3_aa: CASSVGTGFFEQFF; cdr3_nt: TGTGCCAGCAGCGTAGGGACAGGGTTTTTCGAGCAGTTCTTC; j_call: TRBJ2-1; v_call: TRBV9; clone_size: NA; d_call: TRBD1
cdr3_aa: CASREGQETEQYF; cdr3_nt: TGTGCCAGCAGAGAGGGACAGGAGACCGAGCAGTACTTC; j_call: TRBJ2-7; v_call: TRBV28; clone_size: NA; d_call: TRBD1
cdr3_aa: CASSQMTSGRVMSSYNEQFF; cdr3_nt: TGTGCCAGCAGCCAAATGACTAGCGGGAGGGTTATGAGCTCCTACAATGAGCAGTTCTTC; j_call: TRBJ2-1; v_call: TRBV3-1/TRBV3-2; clone_size: NA; d_call: TRBD2
cdr3_aa: CASSLDRGIYEQYF; cdr3_nt: TGTGCCAGCAGTTTGGACAGGGGAATCTACGAGCAGTACTTC; j_call: TRBJ2-7; v_call: TRBV6-5; clone_size: NA; d_call: TRBD1
cdr3_aa: CASSPWLAGKVGDEQFF; cdr3_nt: TGCGCCAGCAGCCCTTGGCTAGCGGGAAAAGTTGGAGACGAGCAGTTCTTC; j_call: TRBJ2-1; v_call: TRBV5-1; clone_size: NA; d_call: TRBD2
cdr3_aa: CASGPDRGLDEQYF; cdr3_nt: TGTGCCAGCGGACCAGACAGGGGCTTAGACGAGCAGTACTTC; j_call: TRBJ2-7; v_call: TRBV2; clone_size: NA; d_call: TRBD1
cdr3_aa: CASERDRGRGPYNEQFF; cdr3_nt: TGTGCCAGCGAGAGGGACAGGGGAAGGGGACCTTACAATGAGCAGTTCTTC; j_call: TRBJ2-1; v_call: TRBV28; clone_size: NA; d_call: TRBD1
cdr3_aa: CSVERGQGVGGQETQYF; cdr3_nt: TGCAGCGTCGAGAGGGGACAGGGGGTTGGTGGCCAAGAGACCCAGTACTTC; j_call: TRBJ2-5; v_call: TRBV29-1; clone_size: NA; d_call: TRBD1
cdr3_aa: CAWSVRQNQPQHF; cdr3_nt: TGTGCCTGGAGTGTTCGACAGAATCAGCCCCAGCATTTT; j_call: TRBJ1-5; v_call: TRBV30; clone_size: NA; d_call: NA
cdr3_aa: CASSYDTSGNTIYF; cdr3_nt: TGTGCCAGCAGTTATGACACCTCTGGAAACACCATATATTTT; j_call: TRBJ1-3; v_call: TRBV6-5; clone_size: NA; d_call: NA
cdr3_aa: CASSPGTGGQPQHF; cdr3_nt: TGTGCCAGCAGCCCAGGGACAGGGGGTCAGCCCCAGCATTTT; j_call: TRBJ1-5; v_call: TRBV7-9; clone_size: NA; d_call: TRBD1